The clone carrying this T cell receptor beta chain was recorded a few times. Assay: immunoSEQ multiplex PCR; the TCRdb copy retains only in-frame clones and omits some. The table lists some 5,000 clones, approximately 24% of them singletons. The data were taken from a study of graft-versus-host responses after intestinal transplantation. Overall study: Every transplant recipient was induced with anti-thymocyte globulin, then maintained on tacrolimus and steroids for about 3 years.

The CDR3 loop spans 15 amino acids. V lost 6 bases and J lost 2, with 13 bases in between. Germline CDR1 reads MNHNY; CDR2 reads SVGAGI (reference sequence). The sequences come from alloreactive CD4+ T cells from a mixed lymphocyte reaction culture, collected before transplantation. Subset defined: CFSE-low proliferating T cells sorted from roughly 6-day pre-transplant mixed lymphocyte reaction (GvH or HvG direction). The receptor's source is a human patient who was an organ donor for intestinal transplantation. The V gene is TRBV6-6, the J gene TRBJ2-2; D is possibly TRBD1 (5 bases). CDR3: CASRRRQQNTGELFF. In DNA, the CDR3 is TGTGCCAGCAGACGGAGACAGCAAAACACCGGGGAGCTGTTTTTT.